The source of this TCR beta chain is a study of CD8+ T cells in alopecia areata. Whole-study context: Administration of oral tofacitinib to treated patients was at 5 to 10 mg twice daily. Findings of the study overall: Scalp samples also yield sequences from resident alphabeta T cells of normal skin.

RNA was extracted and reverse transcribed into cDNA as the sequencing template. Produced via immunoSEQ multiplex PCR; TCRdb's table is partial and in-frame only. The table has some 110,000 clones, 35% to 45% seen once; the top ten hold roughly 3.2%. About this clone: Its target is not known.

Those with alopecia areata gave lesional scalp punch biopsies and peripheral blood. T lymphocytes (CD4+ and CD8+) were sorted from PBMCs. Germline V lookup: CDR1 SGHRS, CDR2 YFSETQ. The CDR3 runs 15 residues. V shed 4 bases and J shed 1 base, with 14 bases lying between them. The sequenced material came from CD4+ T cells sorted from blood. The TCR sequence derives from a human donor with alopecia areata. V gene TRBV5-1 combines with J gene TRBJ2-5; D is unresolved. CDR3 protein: CASSRTDGAQETQYF. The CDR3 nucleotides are TGCGCCAGCAGCCGGACGGACGGCGCCCAAGAGACCCAGTACTTC.